The 5 T cell receptor beta chains listed next were all sequenced from one sample in a study of blood T cell repertoires in COVID-19. The method was immunoSEQ multiplex PCR; TCRdb's version includes in-frame clones alone and lacks a portion of them. The sample has under 350,000 clones; 90% are singletons. Sequencing used PBMCs or T cells enriched from blood (not recorded which). The receptor set was obtained from a man aged 55 to 70 who had recovered from COVID-19.

The chain employs TRBV7-2 and TRBJ2-2, with 14 bases fitting TRBD2. CDR3 length: 17 amino acids. The V gene's germline CDR1 is SGHTA and CDR2 FQGNSA. The J segment lost 5 bases and the V segment lost 6 bases, leaving 8 bases of the junction unmatched. Here the CDR3 reads CASRPGLAGGRTGELFF. The CDR3 region has the DNA TGTGCCAGCAGGCCTGGACTAGCGGGGGGAAGAACCGGGGAGCTGTTTTTT.

J is TRBJ1-5 and V is TRBV6-5; TRBD1 is a possible D gene (5 bases). The CDR3 is made up of 13 amino acids. The V end was cut by 5 bases, the J end by 5 bases, with 10 bases between. The germline V gene encodes CDR1 MNHEY and CDR2 SVGAGI. CDR3 sequence: CASSLQDDQPQHF. The CDR3 nucleotides are TGTGCCAGCAGTCTACAGGATGATCAGCCCCAGCATTTT.

The V and J genes are TRBV6-5 and TRBJ1-3; 8 bases align to TRBD1. The V segment lost 3 bases and the J segment 10 bases; nucleotides outside the gene matches: 14. Germline V CDR1 and CDR2: MNHEY, SVGAGI. The CDR3 spans 16 residues. The CDR3: CASSYSSRDRFSTIYF. CDR3 DNA: TGTGCCAGCAGTTATTCGTCCCGGGACAGGTTTAGTACCATATATTTT.

Only one count was recorded for this clone. Germline is not matched at one junction end, which may reflect a read error. In DNA form, the CDR3 reads TGTGCCAGTAGTATTGCGGGGGGCGTCTCCTACACTGAGCAGTTCTTC. This encodes CASSIAGGVSYTEQFF. The V and J genes are TRBV19 and TRBJ2-1, with 8 bases identical to TRBD2. The CDR3 is 16 residues long. CDR1 and CDR2 from the germline V gene are LNHDA and SQIVND (reference sequence).

V usage is TRBV5-1 and J usage is TRBJ1-6; D unclear. Trimming shortened V by 0 bases and J by 1 base, and 5 bases separated the two germline ends. Germline assignment: CDR1 SGHRS and CDR2 YFSETQ. The length of the CDR3 is 15 residues. The CDR3 protein is CASSLVASYNSPLHF. CDR3 in DNA: TGCGCCAGCAGCTTGGTGGCTTCCTATAATTCACCCCTCCACTTT.